Only a few counts were recorded for the clone carrying this T cell receptor beta chain. This sample is part of a study of T-cell memory formation after mild COVID-19. TCRdb processed the 5' RACE reads anew with MiXCR; each CDR3 protein has one entry. The sample has approximately 250,000 distinct CDR3 sequences; approximately 15% are singletons. Germline assignment: CDR1 SQVTM and CDR2 ANQGSEA. Losses at the gene ends were 6 bases for V and 1 base for J; bases not matched to a gene: 11. This CDR3 has 15 residues. The chain links TRBV29-1 to TRBJ1-1, with TRBD1 matching over 7 bases. What was sequenced was PBMCs or a T cell subset sorted from them (not recorded which). The clonotype was recovered from an adult woman who had mild COVID-19 (a few samples of this study predate the infection). Cell type and time point are not known. In DNA form, the CDR3 reads TGCAGCGTCCGAGACAGGGTGGATTCGAACACTGAAGCTTTCTTT. Translation: CSVRDRVDSNTEAFF.